This TCR beta chain is from a study of T cells expressing NK-cell markers. Across the study: Beta-chain profiling covered CD3+CD56+NKG2C+, CD3+CD56+NKG2C- and CD3+CD56-NKG2C+ sorted subsets.

General study points: As a fraction of CD8+ T cells, dominant NKG2C+ clonotypes reached roughly 1.0-7.5% in more than five donors.

The V gene's germline CDR1 is MNHEY and CDR2 SVGAGI. This CDR3 contains 11 residues. TCRdb reanalyzed the 5' RACE reads and collapses them to one entry per CDR3 protein, without DNA. Listed are about 150,000 distinct CDR3 sequences; approximately 35% falls within the top ten. As concerns this clonotype: Its antigen is currently unknown.

Source material: blood T cells: a sorted CD56 or NKG2C T cell subset, CD4+ or CD8+ T cells, or bulk PBMC T cells (not recorded which). The V gene is TRBV6-5, the J gene TRBJ1-1. The clonotype was recovered from a woman between 50 and 59 years old in good health. The CDR3 region is CASLRNTEAFF.